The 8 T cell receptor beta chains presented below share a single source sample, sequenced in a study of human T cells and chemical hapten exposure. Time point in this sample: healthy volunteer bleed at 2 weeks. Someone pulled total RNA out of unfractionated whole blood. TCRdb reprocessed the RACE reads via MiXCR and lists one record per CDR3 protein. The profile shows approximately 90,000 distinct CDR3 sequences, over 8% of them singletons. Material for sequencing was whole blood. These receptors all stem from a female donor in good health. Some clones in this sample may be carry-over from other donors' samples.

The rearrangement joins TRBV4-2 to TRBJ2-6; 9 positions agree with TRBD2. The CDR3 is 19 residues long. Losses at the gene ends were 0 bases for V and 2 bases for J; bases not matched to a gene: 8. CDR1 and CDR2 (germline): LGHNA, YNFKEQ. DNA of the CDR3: TGTGCCAGCAGCCAAGATAGAGGCGGGAGGGGGCCTGGGGCCAACGTCCTGACTTTC. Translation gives CASSQDRGGRGPGANVLTF.

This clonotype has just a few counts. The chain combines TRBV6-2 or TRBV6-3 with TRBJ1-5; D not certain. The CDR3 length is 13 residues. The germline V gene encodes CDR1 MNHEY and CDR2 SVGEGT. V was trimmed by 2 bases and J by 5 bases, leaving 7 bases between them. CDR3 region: CASSYGHYQPQHF. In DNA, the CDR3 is TGTGCCAGCAGTTACGGGCACTATCAGCCCCAGCATTTT.

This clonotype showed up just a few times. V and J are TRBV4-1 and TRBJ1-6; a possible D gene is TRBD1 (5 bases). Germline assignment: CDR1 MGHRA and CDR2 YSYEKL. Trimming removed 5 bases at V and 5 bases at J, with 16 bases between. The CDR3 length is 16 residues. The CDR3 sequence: CASSGTRGQNNSPLHF. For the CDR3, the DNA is TGCGCCAGCAGCGGAACTAGGGGCCAGAATAATTCACCCCTCCACTTT.

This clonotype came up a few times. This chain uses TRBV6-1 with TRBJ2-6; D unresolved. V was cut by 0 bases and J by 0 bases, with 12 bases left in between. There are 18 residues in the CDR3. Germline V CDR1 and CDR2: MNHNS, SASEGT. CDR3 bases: TGTGCCAGCAGTGAAGCGCGACTTCTGTACTCTGGGGCCAACGTCCTGACTTTC. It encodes CASSEARLLYSGANVLTF.

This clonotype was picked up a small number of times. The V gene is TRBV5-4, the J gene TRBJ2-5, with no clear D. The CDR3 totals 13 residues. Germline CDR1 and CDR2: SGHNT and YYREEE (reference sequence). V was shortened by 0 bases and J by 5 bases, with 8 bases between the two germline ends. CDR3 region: CASSLAGDETQYF. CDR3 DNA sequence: TGTGCCAGCAGCTTGGCGGGTGATGAGACCCAGTACTTC.

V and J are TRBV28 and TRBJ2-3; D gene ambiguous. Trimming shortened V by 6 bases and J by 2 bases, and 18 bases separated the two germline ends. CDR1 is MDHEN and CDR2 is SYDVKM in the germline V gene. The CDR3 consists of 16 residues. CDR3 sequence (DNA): TGTGCCAGCAGCCCTATGGGTGGCGGCATCACAGATACGCAGTATTTT. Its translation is CASSPMGGGITDTQYF.

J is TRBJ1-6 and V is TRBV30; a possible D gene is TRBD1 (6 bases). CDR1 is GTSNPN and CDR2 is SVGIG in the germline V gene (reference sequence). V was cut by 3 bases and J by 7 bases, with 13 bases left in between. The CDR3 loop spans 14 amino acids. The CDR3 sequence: CAWRTPGVNSPLHF. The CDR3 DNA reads TGTGCCTGGAGAACGCCAGGGGTAAATTCACCCCTCCACTTT.

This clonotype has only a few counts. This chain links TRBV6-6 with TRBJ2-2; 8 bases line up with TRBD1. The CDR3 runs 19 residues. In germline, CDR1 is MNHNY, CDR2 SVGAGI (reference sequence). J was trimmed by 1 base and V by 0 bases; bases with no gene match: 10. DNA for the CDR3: TGTGCCAGCAGTTACTCCCATGCCCGGGGACAGGAGAACACCGGGGAGCTGTTTTTT. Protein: CASSYSHARGQENTGELFF.